This T cell receptor beta chain was obtained from a study of beta chain features in type 1 diabetes. This clone occurred a few times. CDR1 is SGDLS, CDR2 YYNGEE, per germline. The CDR3 length is 12 residues. Trimming pared 2 bases from V and 4 bases from J, leaving 3 bases between. Reverse transcribing all isolated RNA meant expressed TCRB transcripts were sequenced. Using immunoSEQ multiplex PCR, the repertoire was profiled, and TCRdb retains in-frame clones only, with some absent. Of 900,000 or so clones listed, 15% to 20% are singletons. The sequenced sample consisted of naive CD4+ T cells from blood. The chain employs TRBV9 and TRBJ2-2; D unresolved. The TCR was taken from a woman aged 18-29 years in good health. The CDR3 spells CASSVSTGELFF. Written as DNA, the CDR3 is TGTGCCAGCAGCGTGAGCACCGGGGAGCTGTTTTTT.